The T cell receptor (beta chain) under discussion was sequenced for a study of cytomegalovirus exposure and HLA in healthy donors. The CDR3 extends over 11 amino acids. The ends were cut back, 6 bases at V and 8 bases at J, with 10 bases in the middle. From germline, CDR1 is MDHEN and CDR2 SYDVKM. PCR employed 60 Vbeta and 13 Jbeta primers. The protocol was immunoSEQ multiplex PCR, while the TCRdb copy is restricted to in-frame clones and leaves out a portion. This table has more than 80,000 clones, about four fifths appearing once. In the case of this clone: This sample includes further DNA sequences coding for the same CDR3.

The TCR comes from a woman in her 70s in good health and CMV-seropositive. The chain carries TRBV28 and TRBJ1-2; perhaps TRBD1 as D (5 bases). The sample comprised PBMCs. CDR3 protein: CASSPGLGYTF. The CDR3 bases are TGTGCCAGCAGCCCAGGGTTGGGCTACACCTTC.